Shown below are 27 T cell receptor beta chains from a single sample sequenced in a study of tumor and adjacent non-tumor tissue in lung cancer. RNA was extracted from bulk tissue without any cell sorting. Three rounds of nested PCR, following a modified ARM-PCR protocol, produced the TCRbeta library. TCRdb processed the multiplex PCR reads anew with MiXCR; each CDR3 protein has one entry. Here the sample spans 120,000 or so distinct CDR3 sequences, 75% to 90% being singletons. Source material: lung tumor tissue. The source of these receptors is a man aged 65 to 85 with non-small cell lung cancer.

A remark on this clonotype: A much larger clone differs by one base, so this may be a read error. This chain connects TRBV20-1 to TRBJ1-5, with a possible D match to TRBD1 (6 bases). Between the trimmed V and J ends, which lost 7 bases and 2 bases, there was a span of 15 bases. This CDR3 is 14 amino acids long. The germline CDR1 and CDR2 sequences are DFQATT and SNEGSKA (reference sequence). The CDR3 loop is CSVSKGGGNQPQHF. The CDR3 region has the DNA TGCAGTGTTAGCAAGGGGGGGGGCAATCAGCCCCAGCATTTT.

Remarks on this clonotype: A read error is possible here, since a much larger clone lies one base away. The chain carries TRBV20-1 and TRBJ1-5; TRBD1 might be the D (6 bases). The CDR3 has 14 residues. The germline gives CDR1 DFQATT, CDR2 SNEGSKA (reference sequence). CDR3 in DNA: TGCAGTACTAGCAAGGGGGGGGGCAATCAGCCCCAGCATTTT. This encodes CSTSKGGGNQPQHF.

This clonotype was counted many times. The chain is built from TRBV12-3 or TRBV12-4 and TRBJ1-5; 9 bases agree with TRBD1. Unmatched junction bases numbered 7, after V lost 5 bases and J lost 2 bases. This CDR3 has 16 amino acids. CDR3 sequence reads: CASSNRDRARNQPQHF. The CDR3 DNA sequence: TGTGCCAGCAGTAACCGGGACAGGGCACGCAATCAGCCCCAGCATTTT.

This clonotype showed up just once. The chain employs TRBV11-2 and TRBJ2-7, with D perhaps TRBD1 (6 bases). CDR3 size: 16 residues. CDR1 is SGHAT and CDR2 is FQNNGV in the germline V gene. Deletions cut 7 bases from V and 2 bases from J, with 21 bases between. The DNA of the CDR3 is TGTGCCAGCAACCCCCCCGCCGGGACACTAGCCTACGAGCAGTACTTC. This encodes CASNPPAGTLAYEQYF. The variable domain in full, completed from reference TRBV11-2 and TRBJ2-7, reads EAGVAQSPRYKIIEKRQSVAFWCNPISGHATLYWYQQILGQGPKLLIQFQNNGVVDDSQLPKDRFSAERLKGVDSTLKIQPAKLEDSAVYLCASNPPAGTLAYEQYFGPGTRLTVT.

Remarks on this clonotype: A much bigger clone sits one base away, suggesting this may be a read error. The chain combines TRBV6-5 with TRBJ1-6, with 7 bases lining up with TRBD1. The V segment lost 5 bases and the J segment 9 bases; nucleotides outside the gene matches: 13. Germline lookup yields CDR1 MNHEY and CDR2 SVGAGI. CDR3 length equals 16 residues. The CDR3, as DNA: TGTGCCAGCAGTGACACAGGGGCTTACATTTTTTCACCCCTCCACTTT. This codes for CASSDTGAYIFSPLHF.

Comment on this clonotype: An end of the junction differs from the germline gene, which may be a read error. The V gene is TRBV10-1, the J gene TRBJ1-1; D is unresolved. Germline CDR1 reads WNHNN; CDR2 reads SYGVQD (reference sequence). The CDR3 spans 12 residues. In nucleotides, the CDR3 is TGTGTCAGCAATCCTTGGGACACTGAAGCTTTCTTT. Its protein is CVSNPWDTEAFF.

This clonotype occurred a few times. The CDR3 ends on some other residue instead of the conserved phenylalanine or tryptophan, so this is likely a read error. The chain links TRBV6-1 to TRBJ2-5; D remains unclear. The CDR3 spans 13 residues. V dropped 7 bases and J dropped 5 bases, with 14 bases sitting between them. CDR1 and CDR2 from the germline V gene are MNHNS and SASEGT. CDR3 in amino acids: CASNNHELETQYL. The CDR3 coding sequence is TGTGCCAGCAACAACCATGAGCTGGAGACCCAGTACCTC.

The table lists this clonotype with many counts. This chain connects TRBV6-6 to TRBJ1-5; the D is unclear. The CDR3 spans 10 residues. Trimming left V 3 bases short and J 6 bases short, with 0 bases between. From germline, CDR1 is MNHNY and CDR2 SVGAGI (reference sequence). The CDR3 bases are TGTGCCAGCAGTTATCAGCCCCAGCATTTT. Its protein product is CASSYQPQHF.

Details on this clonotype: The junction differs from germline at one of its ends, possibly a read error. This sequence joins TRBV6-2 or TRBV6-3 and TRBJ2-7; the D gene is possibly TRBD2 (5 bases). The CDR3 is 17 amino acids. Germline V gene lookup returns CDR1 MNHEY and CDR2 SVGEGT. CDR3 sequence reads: CASSSPWLAEAPYDQYF. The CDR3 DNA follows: TGTGCCAGCAGTTCCCCCTGGCTAGCTGAGGCCCCCTACGACCAGTACTTC.

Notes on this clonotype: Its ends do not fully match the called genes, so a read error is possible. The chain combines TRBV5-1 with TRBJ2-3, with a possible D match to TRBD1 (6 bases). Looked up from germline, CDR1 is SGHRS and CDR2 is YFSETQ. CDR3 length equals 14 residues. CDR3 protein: CASSTNDRPDRQYF. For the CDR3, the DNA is TGTGCCAGCAGCACTAATGACAGGCCCGATAGGCAGTATTTT.

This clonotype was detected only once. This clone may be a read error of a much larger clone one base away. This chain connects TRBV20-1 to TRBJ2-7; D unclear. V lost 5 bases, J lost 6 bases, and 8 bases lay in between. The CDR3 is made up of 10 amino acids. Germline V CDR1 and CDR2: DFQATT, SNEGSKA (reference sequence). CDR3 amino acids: CSAVNCEQYF. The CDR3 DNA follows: TGCAGTGCTGTTAACTGCGAGCAGTACTTC.

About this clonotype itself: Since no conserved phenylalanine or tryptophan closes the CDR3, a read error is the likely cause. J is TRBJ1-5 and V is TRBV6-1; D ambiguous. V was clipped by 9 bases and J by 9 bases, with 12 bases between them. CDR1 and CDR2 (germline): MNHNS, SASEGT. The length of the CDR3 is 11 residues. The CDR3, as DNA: TGTGCCAGTATCGGGAACGGGCCCCAGCATTTG. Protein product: CASIGNGPQHL.

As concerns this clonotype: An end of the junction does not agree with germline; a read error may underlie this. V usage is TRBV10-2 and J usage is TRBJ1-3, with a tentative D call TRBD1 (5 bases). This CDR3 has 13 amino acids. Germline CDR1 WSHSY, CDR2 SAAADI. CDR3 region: CAISRDPGNIIYF. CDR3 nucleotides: TGCGCCATCAGTCGGGACCCTGGAAACATCATATATTTT.

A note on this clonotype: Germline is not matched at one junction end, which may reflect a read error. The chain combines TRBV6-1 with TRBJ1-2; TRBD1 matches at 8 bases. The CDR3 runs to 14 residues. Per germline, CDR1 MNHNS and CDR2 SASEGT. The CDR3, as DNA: TGTACCAGCATTCGGACAGGGAATAACTATGGTTACACCTTC. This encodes CTSIRTGNNYGYTF.

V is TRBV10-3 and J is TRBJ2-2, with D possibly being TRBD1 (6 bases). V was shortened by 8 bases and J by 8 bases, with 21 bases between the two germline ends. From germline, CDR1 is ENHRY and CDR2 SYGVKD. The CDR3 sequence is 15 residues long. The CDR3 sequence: CAIATGTSYTGELFF. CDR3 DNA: TGTGCCATCGCTACAGGGACAAGTTATACTGGGGAGCTGTTTTTT.

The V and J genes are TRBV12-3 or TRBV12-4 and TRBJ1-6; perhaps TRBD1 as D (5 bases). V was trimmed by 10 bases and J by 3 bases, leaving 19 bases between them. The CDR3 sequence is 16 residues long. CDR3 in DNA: TGTGCCACCACCTCTGGGACCGGGGGCTATAATTCACCCCTCCACTTT. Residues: CATTSGTGGYNSPLHF.

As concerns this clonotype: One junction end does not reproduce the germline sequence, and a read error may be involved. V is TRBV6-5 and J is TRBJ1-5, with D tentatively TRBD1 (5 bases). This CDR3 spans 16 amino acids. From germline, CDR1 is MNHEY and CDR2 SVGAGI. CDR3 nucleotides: TGTGTCAGCAGCCGACGGGGCGGGGGTATCAATCAGCCCCAGCATTTT. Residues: CVSSRRGGGINQPQHF.

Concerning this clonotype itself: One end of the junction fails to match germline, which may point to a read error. The CDR3 coding sequence is TGCGCCAGCAGCCAACCTACAAGCGTGAGAGTCAACAATGTGCAGTTCTTC. Translated, it gives CASSQPTSVRVNNVQFF. The chain has TRBV4-1 and TRBJ2-1; D uncertain. This CDR3 has 17 residues. Germline values: CDR1 MGHRA, CDR2 YSYEKL.

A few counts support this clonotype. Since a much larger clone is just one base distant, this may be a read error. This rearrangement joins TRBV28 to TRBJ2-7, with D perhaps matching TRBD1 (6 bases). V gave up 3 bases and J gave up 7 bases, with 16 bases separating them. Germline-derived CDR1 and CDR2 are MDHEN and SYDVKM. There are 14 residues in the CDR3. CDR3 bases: TGTGCCAGCAGTTTGGGGGCAGGGTTCCGGGAGCAGTACTTC. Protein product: CASSLGAGFREQYF.

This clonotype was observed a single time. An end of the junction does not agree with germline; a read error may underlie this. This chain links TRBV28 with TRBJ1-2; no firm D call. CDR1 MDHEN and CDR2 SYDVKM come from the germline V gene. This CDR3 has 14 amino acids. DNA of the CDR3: TGTGCCAGCGGTTTGGTCGGCAGAACTTATGGCTACACCTTC. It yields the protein CASGLVGRTYGYTF.

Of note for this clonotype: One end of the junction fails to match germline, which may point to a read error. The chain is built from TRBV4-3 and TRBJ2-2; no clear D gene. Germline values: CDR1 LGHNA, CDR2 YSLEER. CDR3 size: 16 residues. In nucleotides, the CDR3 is TGCGTCAGCAGCCAGTACACGGGTGCGAACACCGCGGAGCTGTTTTTT. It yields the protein CVSSQYTGANTAELFF.

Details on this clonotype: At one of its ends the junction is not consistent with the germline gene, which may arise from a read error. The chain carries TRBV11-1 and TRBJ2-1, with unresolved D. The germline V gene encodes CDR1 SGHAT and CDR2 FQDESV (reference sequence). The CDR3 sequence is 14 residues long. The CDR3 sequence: CASGLVRHFNEQFF. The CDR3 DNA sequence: TGTGCCAGCGGCTTAGTCAGGCATTTCAATGAGCAATTCTTC. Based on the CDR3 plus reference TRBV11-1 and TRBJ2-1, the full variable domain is EAEVAQSPRYKITEKSQAVAFWCDPISGHATLYWYRQILGQGPELLVQFQDESVVDDSQLPKDRFSAERLKGVDSTLKIQPAELGDSAMYLCASGLVRHFNEQFFGPGTRLTVL.

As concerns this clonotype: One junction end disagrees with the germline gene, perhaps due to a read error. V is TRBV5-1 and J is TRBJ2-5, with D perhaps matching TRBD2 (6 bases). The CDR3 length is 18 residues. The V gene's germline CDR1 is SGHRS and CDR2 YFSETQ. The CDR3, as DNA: TGCGCCAGCAGCTTGTTGAGTTTGGGACTTTGTGGGGGAGAGACTCAGTACTTC. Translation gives CASSLLSLGLCGGETQYF.

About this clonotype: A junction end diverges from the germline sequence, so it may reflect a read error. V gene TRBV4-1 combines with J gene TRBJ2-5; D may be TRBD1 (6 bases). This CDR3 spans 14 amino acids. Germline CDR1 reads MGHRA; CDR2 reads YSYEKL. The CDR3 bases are TGCACCAACAACCAACAGTGGGGGCAAGAGGCCCAGTACTTC. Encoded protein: CTNNQQWGQEAQYF.

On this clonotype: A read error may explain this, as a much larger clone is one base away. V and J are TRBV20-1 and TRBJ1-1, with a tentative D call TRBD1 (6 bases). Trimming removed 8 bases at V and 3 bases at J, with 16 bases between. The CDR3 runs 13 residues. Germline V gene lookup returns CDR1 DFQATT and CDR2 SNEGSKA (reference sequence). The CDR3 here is CSPARDTYTEAFF. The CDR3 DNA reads TGCAGTCCTGCACGGGACACATACACTGAAGCTTTCTTT.

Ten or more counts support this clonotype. The CDR3 DNA follows: TGTGCCAGCAGCTCCGGGGGACTAGCGGTCAATGAGCAGTTCTTC. Amino acid sequence: CASSSGGLAVNEQFF. The chain joins TRBV28 to TRBJ2-1; 11 nucleotides match TRBD2. The germline CDR1 and CDR2 sequences are MDHEN and SYDVKM. The CDR3 totals 15 residues. V dropped 6 bases and J dropped 6; count of bases not matched to a gene: 7.

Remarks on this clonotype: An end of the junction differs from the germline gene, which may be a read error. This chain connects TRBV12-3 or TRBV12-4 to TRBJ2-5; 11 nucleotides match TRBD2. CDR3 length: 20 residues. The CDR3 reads CASRKSDHPTSGVPQETKYF. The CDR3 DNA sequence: TGTGCCAGCAGAAAAAGCGACCACCCGACTAGCGGGGTACCCCAGGAGACCAAGTACTTC.